This T cell receptor beta chain was sequenced in a study of blood T cells in healthy people across ages. At least ten counts were recorded for this clonotype. Antigen unknown. Next came a second PCR, run for about 7 to 12 cycles, which used a sample-barcoded 5' primer along with a J-beta primer mix. Every single cDNA molecule received a tag from a template-switch adaptor with 12 random nucleotides. MiXCR, run by TCRdb on the 5' RACE reads, gives a single entry per CDR3 protein. The table has 1.6 million or so distinct CDR3 sequences, 34% seen once; the top ten hold roughly 10%. Study-wide results and limits: PBMCs left unsorted prevented a conclusive naive versus antigen-experienced comparison.

Total RNA was extracted at no less than 6 micrograms per sample. The CDR3 consists of 14 residues. V lost 0 bases, J lost 5 bases, and 10 bases lay in between. The V gene's germline CDR1 is LNHNV and CDR2 YYDKDF (reference sequence). Sequenced sample: blood. This sequence joins TRBV15 and TRBJ1-2; D is uncertain. The sequence derives from a woman aged 25 to 39 in good health. The CDR3 loop reads CATSRDRQQYGYTF. The CDR3 nucleotides are TGTGCCACCAGCAGAGACCGACAACAGTATGGCTACACCTTC.